This T cell receptor beta chain was recorded in a study of blood T cell repertoires in COVID-19. Study background: Donors in the United States, Italy and Spain gave samples during acute or convalescent COVID-19. PBMCs, B-cell-depleted T cells, or T cells provided the cDNA or gDNA that made up the material.

The method was immunoSEQ multiplex PCR; TCRdb's version includes in-frame clones alone and lacks a portion of them. The table shows around 70,000 clones, with 91% occurring only once. CDR3 size: 16 residues. The source material was peripheral blood. The rearrangement links TRBV21-1 to TRBJ2-5; TRBD2, the table's D call, was not compared with the DNA. TRBV21-1 is a pseudogene locus. The receptor was isolated from a human donor in a cohort sampled during active COVID-19. The CDR3 nucleotides are TGTGCCAGCAGCAAAGTACTTTCAGGGACTCAAGAGACCCAGTACTTC. It specifies CASSKVLSGTQETQYF.